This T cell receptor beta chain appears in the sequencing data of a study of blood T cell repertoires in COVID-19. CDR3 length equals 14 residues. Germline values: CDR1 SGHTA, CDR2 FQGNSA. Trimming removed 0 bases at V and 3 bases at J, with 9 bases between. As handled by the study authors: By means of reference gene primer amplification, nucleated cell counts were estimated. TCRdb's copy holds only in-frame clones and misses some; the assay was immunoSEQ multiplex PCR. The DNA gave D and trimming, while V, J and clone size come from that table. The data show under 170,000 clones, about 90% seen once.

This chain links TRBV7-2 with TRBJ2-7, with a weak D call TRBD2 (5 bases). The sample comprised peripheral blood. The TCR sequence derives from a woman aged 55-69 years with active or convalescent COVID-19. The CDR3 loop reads CASSLARGYYEQYF. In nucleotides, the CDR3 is TGTGCCAGCAGCTTAGCTCGGGGTTACTACGAGCAGTACTTC.